These 9 T cell receptor beta chains came from one sample sequenced in a study of CXCR3-negative and CXCR3-positive naive CD8 T cells (dated by TCRdb to about 2019). Overall study results and their limits: Compared with CXCR3-negative naive cells, CXCR3-positive naive cells had TRB CDR3s with higher hydrophobicity (lower Kidera factor 4), lower energy, and higher strength and volume indices.

No antigen has been assigned to these receptors. The sequencing machine was a NextSeq 550. The Human TCR Profiling Kit (MiLaboratory) was used to make UMI-labeled 5' RACE TRB cDNA libraries. TCRdb reprocessed the reads and assigns one entry to each CDR3 protein sequence, leaving out DNA. The table kept for this sample lists tens of thousands of distinct CDR3 sequences. The top ten hold roughly 0.59% of the sample. Specimen: naive CXCR3+ CD8+ T cells from blood. The cell subset or site label, as the study defines it: CD45RO-CCR7+CD27+CD95- naive CD8+ T cells expressing CXCR3 (TNR3+). These receptor sequences come from a human donor in good health. Some clones in this sample may be carry-over from other donors' samples.

The genes are TRBV23-1 and TRBJ1-5; the D call of TRBD1 rests on TCRdb alone, since no DNA is present to check it. TRBV23-1 is recorded as an ORF, its role being uncertain. The CDR3 spans 15 residues. The CDR3: CASRGGPDSNQPQHF.

This sequence joins TRBV27 and TRBJ1-1; with no DNA, the TCRdb D assignment of TRBD1 cannot be verified. The CDR3 covers 19 residues. The germline V gene has CDR1 MNHEY and CDR2 SMNVEV (reference sequence). CDR3 loop: CASSSRGQAIIQMNTEAFF.

The chain employs TRBV5-6 and TRBJ2-7; the D gene TCRdb calls, TRBD2, cannot be checked with no DNA. CDR1 and CDR2 from the germline V gene are SGHDT and YYEEEE. This CDR3 has 13 amino acids. CDR3 amino acids: CASSFPREGEQYF.

The chain combines TRBV29-1 with TRBJ2-1; TCRdb proposes TRBD1, but this gene call is untestable without DNA. The CDR3 runs to 11 residues. Per the germline V gene, CDR1 is SQVTM and CDR2 is ANQGSEA. The chain's CDR3 is CSVEESPGQFF.

The CDR3 spells CASSSTGLETKYF. The chain is built from TRBV11-2 and TRBJ2-5; the D call from TCRdb, TRBD1, cannot be confirmed without DNA. This CDR3 is 13 amino acids long. Germline loops: CDR1 SGHAT, CDR2 FQNNGV.

V and J are TRBV21-1 and TRBJ1-2; TCRdb names TRBD1, which stays unverified in the absence of DNA. TRBV21-1 is a recognized pseudogene. The CDR3 runs to 14 residues. CDR3 region: CASSTGGLYYGYTF.

The chain carries TRBV9 and TRBJ2-7; the D call of TRBD1 rests on TCRdb alone, since no DNA is present to check it. Germline assignment: CDR1 SGDLS and CDR2 YYNGEE. The CDR3 has 14 amino acids. CDR3 sequence reads: CASSGQGTPYEQYF.

The rearrangement joins TRBV12-3 or TRBV12-4 to TRBJ2-5; TCRdb's assignment of TRBD1 cannot be checked, as there is no DNA. The CDR3 is 16 residues long. The chain's CDR3 is CASSFSQGVRGETQYF.

The rearrangement uses TRBV12-3 or TRBV12-4 and TRBJ2-2. CDR3 size: 15 residues. CDR3 in amino acids: CASSLAGANTGELFF.